This record looks at one T cell receptor beta chain sequence and its context. The target antigen is unknown. This entry is derived from a study of T cells in Graves' hyperthyroidism and ophthalmopathy. Study outcomes and limitations: Within blood appeared most thyroid clonotypes that had expanded above 0.001. With a median lead of approximately six months before onset, the model predicted ophthalmopathy.

Clinical symptoms, serum thyroxine, TRAb, thyroid ultrasound and orbital computed tomography informed diagnoses. Researchers amplified the TCR beta CDR3 regions from RNA transcripts. HTBI primers were the set used in a first-round RT-PCR of the TCR CDR3. One entry per CDR3 protein, called by TCRdb with MiXCR from the multiplex PCR reads. The repertoire includes more than 300,000 distinct CDR3 sequences, about a sixth of them detected once, and 30% to 40% sits in the top ten. Germline trimming cut 3 bases from V and 7 bases from J; bases unmatched to any gene: 7. The germline gives CDR1 SEHNR, CDR2 FQNEAQ (reference sequence). The CDR3 is 15 residues long.

This receptor was obtained from a woman aged 25 to 39 with Graves' hyperthyroidism that later progressed to Graves' ophthalmopathy. Sequenced input: blood. V and J are TRBV7-9 and TRBJ1-2; 11 bases map to TRBD1. CDR3 protein: CASSLLGTGGRGYTF. CDR3 sequence (DNA): TGTGCCAGCAGCTTGTTAGGGACAGGGGGTCGTGGCTACACCTTC.